Reported below is one T cell receptor beta chain. The data are from a study of blood T cell repertoires in COVID-19. For the study at large: Collection of acute and convalescent COVID-19 samples took place in the United States, Italy and Spain. Sample material is recorded as cDNA or gDNA derived from T cells, B-cell-depleted T cells, or PBMCs.

The V end lost 4 bases, the J end lost 6 bases, and 14 bases lay between the germline ends. There are 14 residues in the CDR3. Germline CDR1 and CDR2: LNHDA and SQIVND (reference sequence). Original methodology: The assay estimated nucleated cells by amplifying reference gene primers. Sequenced by immunoSEQ multiplex PCR; TCRdb stores in-frame clones only, minus some. Clone size and V and J calls were adopted from that table, with D and trimming inferred from the DNA. The sample carries about 140,000 clones, approximately 82% recorded once. The J gene is TRBJ2-3, the V gene TRBV19, with D possibly being TRBD1 (6 bases). The specimen sequenced was peripheral blood. This TCR was recovered from a man aged 60-69 years with active or convalescent COVID-19. The chain's CDR3 is CASSKQGLSDTQYF. CDR3 coding DNA: TGTGCCAGTAGTAAGCAGGGGTTGAGTGATACGCAGTATTTT.